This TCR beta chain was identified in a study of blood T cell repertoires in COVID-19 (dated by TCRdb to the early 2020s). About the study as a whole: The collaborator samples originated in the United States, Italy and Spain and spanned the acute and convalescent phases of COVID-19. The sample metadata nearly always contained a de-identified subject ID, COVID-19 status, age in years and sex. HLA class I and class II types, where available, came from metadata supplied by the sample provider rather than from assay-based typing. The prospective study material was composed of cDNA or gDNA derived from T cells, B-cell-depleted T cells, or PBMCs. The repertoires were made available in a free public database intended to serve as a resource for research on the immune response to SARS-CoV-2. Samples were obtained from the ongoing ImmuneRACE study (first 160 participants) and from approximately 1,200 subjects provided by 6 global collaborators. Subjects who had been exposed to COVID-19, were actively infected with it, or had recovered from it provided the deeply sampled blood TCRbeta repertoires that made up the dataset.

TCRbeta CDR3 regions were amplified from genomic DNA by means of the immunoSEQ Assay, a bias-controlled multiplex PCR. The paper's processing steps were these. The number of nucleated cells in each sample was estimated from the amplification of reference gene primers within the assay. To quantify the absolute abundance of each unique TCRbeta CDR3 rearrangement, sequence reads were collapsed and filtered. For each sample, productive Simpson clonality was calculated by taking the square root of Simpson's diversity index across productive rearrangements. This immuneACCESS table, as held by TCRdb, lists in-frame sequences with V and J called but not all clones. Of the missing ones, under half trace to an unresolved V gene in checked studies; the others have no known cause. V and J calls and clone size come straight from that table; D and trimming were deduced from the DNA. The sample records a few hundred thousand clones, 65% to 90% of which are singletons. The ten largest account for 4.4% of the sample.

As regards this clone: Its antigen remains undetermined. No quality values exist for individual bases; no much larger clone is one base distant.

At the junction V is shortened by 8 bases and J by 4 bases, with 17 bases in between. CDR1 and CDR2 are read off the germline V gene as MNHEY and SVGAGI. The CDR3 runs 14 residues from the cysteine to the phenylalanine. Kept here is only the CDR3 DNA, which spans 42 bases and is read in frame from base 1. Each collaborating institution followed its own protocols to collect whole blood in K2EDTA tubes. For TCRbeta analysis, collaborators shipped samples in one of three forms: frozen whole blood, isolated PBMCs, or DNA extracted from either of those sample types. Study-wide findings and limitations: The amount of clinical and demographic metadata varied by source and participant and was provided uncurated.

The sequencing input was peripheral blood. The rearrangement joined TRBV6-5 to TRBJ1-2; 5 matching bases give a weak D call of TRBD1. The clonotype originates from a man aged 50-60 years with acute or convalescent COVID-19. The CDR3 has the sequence CASQRDPTAYGYTF. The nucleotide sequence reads TGTGCCAGCCAGCGGGACCCGACAGCCTATGGCTACACCTTC.